These 32 T cell receptor beta chains were sequenced from one sample in a study of blood T cell repertoires in COVID-19. TCRdb keeps only in-frame clones here, not all; method: immunoSEQ multiplex PCR. The sample yields fewer than 200,000 clones, roughly 80% seen once. Sequencing input: peripheral blood. These TCRs come from a woman aged 70-85 years with COVID-19, enrolled during active disease.

A word on this clone: Other DNA sequences in the same sample also yield this CDR3. The chain is built from TRBV18 and TRBJ2-1; D is possibly TRBD1 (6 bases). The CDR3 runs to 14 residues. CDR1 and CDR2 from the germline V gene are KGHSH and LQKENI. V was shortened by 2 bases and J by 4 bases, with 9 bases between the two germline ends. For the CDR3, the DNA is TGTGCCAGCTCACCAATAACAGGGTACAATGAGCAGTTCTTC. Protein: CASSPITGYNEQFF.

This chain joins TRBV24-1 and TRBJ2-1, with 13 bases that match TRBD2. Germline CDR1 KGHDR, CDR2 SFDVKD. J lost 5 bases, V lost 4 bases, and 4 bases had no gene match. The CDR3 sequence is 16 residues long. This chain's CDR3 is CATSDLGLAGDNEQFF. In nucleotides, the CDR3 is TGTGCCACCAGTGACCTCGGACTAGCGGGAGACAATGAGCAGTTCTTC.

This clone has a single count. This may come from a read error, since a much larger clone is one base off. This chain joins TRBV6-6 and TRBJ2-7; D might be TRBD1 (6 bases). The germline CDR1 and CDR2 sequences are MNHNY and SVGAGI (reference sequence). The CDR3 is 13 residues long. Deletions cut 6 bases from V and 2 bases from J, with 11 bases between. DNA of the CDR3: TGTGCCAGCAGACCGGGACAAACCTACGAGCAGTACTTC. Its translation is CASRPGQTYEQYF.

The CDR3 sequence: CASSDTARRGRLAKNIQYF. DNA of the CDR3: TGTGCCAGCAGTGACACCGCGCGGCGAGGTCGGCTAGCCAAAAACATTCAGTACTTC. This chain links TRBV6-4 with TRBJ2-4, with D unresolved. Per germline, CDR1 MRHNA and CDR2 SNTAGT. The germline V and J ends were trimmed by 2 bases and 0 bases, with 20 bases remaining between them. The CDR3 runs to 19 residues.

The J gene is TRBJ2-3, the V gene TRBV7-2; D might be TRBD2 (5 bases). Germline V gene data show CDR1 as SGHTA and CDR2 as FQGNSA. V lost 1 base and J 2 bases, leaving 13 bases between the germline ends. CDR3 length equals 16 residues. CDR3 protein: CASSLGLSGNTDTQYF. For the CDR3, the DNA is TGTGCCAGCAGCTTAGGTCTTTCGGGAAACACAGATACGCAGTATTTT.

This clone appeared many times. The chain is built from TRBV11-3 and TRBJ2-7; D might be TRBD2 (5 bases). The CDR3 is 14 amino acids. The germline gives CDR1 SGHNT, CDR2 YENEEA. Trimming stripped 5 bases from V and 2 bases from J, with 13 bases between. The CDR3 spells CASSLNRETYEQYF. The CDR3 coding sequence is TGTGCCAGCAGCCTAAACCGGGAAACCTACGAGCAGTACTTC.

J is TRBJ1-4 and V is TRBV28; D is possibly TRBD1 (5 bases). Germline V gene lookup returns CDR1 MDHEN and CDR2 SYDVKM. The CDR3 is 16 residues long. Deletions cut 3 bases from V and 13 bases from J, with 24 bases between. The CDR3, as DNA: TGTGCCAGCAGTTTTCGTGGAGGGACGAATGAGAATGGACTGTTTTTT. Translating it yields CASSFRGGTNENGLFF.

This clone has just a few counts. The CDR3 spells CASSSGTTNEQFF. CDR3 nucleotides: TGTGCCAGCAGCTCCGGGACTACAAATGAGCAGTTCTTC. The chain is built from TRBV2 and TRBJ2-1, with 7 nucleotides matching TRBD2. V dropped 6 bases and J dropped 7; count of bases not matched to a gene: 6. Germline CDR1 SNHLY, CDR2 FYNNEI. The CDR3 totals 13 residues.

The chain uses TRBV5-1 and TRBJ2-2, with 7 nucleotides matching TRBD1. CDR3 length: 18 amino acids. V was pared by 2 bases and J by 1 base, with 11 bases of the junction left unmatched. CDR1 and CDR2 from the germline V gene are SGHRS and YFSETQ. CDR3 sequence (DNA): TGCGCCAGCAGCTTTAGACAGGGCGCCCCAGGGAACACCGGGGAGCTGTTTTTT. Residues: CASSFRQGAPGNTGELFF.

The chain recombines TRBV18 with TRBJ1-2; no reliable D call. V gave up 3 bases and J gave up 2 bases, with 16 bases separating them. CDR3 length: 16 residues. Germline V gene data show CDR1 as KGHSH and CDR2 as LQKENI. The CDR3 DNA reads as TGTGCCAGCTCACCCTATAAGGTCGGCGGAAACTATGGCTACACCTTC. As protein: CASSPYKVGGNYGYTF.

V usage is TRBV15 and J usage is TRBJ2-2, with 9 nucleotides matching TRBD2. J was trimmed by 4 bases and V by 0 bases; bases with no gene match: 3. The CDR3 runs 16 residues. The germline gives CDR1 LNHNV, CDR2 YYDKDF (reference sequence). The CDR3 spells CATSRDPSGATGELFF. The CDR3 bases are TGTGCCACCAGCAGAGATCCTAGCGGGGCCACCGGGGAGCTGTTTTTT.

The chain combines TRBV6-5 with TRBJ1-1; perhaps TRBD1 as D (6 bases). The V end was cut by 5 bases, the J end by 10 bases, with 17 bases between. Looked up from germline, CDR1 is MNHEY and CDR2 is SVGAGI. The CDR3 consists of 13 residues. The CDR3 reads CASSLPGRGLAFF. CDR3 nucleotide sequence: TGTGCCAGCAGTCTTCCGGGGAGGGGGTTAGCTTTCTTT.

This rearrangement joins TRBV7-8 to TRBJ2-1; D is perhaps TRBD2 (6 bases). This CDR3 spans 13 amino acids. The V and J ends lost 3 bases and 16 bases respectively, with 19 bases between them. The germline V gene has CDR1 SGHVS and CDR2 FQNEAQ. The CDR3 region is CASSLGGRPPSFF. DNA of the CDR3: TGTGCCAGCAGCTTGGGGGGAAGGCCCCCTAGTTTCTTC. Full variable domain (remainder filled in from reference TRBV7-8 and TRBJ2-1): GAGVSQSPRYKVAKRGQDVALRCDPISGHVSLFWYQQALGQGPEFLTYFQNEAQLDKSGLPSDRFFAERPEGSVSTLKIQRTQQEDSAVYLCASSLGGRPPSFFGPGTRLTVL.

On this clone itself: One junction end disagrees with the germline gene, perhaps due to a read error. This chain connects TRBV7-3 to TRBJ2-1; 10 bases line up with TRBD2. The CDR3 consists of 12 residues. Germline V CDR1 and CDR2: SGHTA, FQGTGA. The CDR3 region has the DNA TGTGCCAGCAGCCAGACCACTAGCGGGACGATCTTC. Translation gives CASSQTTSGTIF.

This chain uses TRBV7-3 with TRBJ2-7, with no clear D. The CDR3 runs to 13 residues. Germline V gene data show CDR1 as SGHTA and CDR2 as FQGTGA. V was trimmed by 1 base and J by 4 bases, leaving 8 bases between them. CDR3 nucleotides: TGTGCCAGCAGCTTAAAACCGGGTTACGAGCAGTACTTC. Its translation is CASSLKPGYEQYF.

This rearrangement joins TRBV9 to TRBJ2-7, with D possibly being TRBD1 (6 bases). The V gene's germline CDR1 is SGDLS and CDR2 YYNGEE. This CDR3 spans 14 amino acids. V dropped 0 bases and J dropped 3 bases, with 10 bases sitting between them. Written as DNA, the CDR3 is TGTGCCAGCAGCGTAGGGTTGGACAGCTACGAGCAGTACTTC. Protein product: CASSVGLDSYEQYF.

This clone was counted a few times. The gene calls are TRBV30 and TRBJ2-5; 7 positions agree with TRBD1. CDR1 is GTSNPN, CDR2 SVGIG, per germline (reference sequence). CDR3 length equals 14 residues. V gave up 1 base and J gave up 4 bases; unmatched junction bases: 6. CDR3 sequence: CAWSDEGAGETQYF. DNA of the CDR3: TGTGCCTGGAGTGATGAGGGGGCTGGAGAGACCCAGTACTTC. The complete variable domain, with remaining parts taken from reference TRBV30 and TRBJ2-5, reads SQTIHQWPATLVQPVGSPLSLECTVEGTSNPNLYWYRQAAGRGLQLLFYSVGIGQISSEVPQNLSASRPQDRQFILSSKKLLLSDSGFYLCAWSDEGAGETQYFGPGTRLLVL.

V gene TRBV19 combines with J gene TRBJ2-3; 8 bases line up with TRBD1. V trimming: 9 bases; J trimming: 2 bases; junction bases outside the gene matches: 4. Germline V CDR1 and CDR2: LNHDA, SQIVND (reference sequence). This CDR3 is 13 amino acids long. CDR3 nucleotide sequence: TGTGCCAGCAGGACAGGGAACACAGATACGCAGTATTTT. Its translation is CASRTGNTDTQYF.

The genes are TRBV13 and TRBJ1-2, with D maybe TRBD1 (5 bases). Germline CDR1 and CDR2: PRHDT and FYEKMQ (reference sequence). This CDR3 is 13 amino acids long. V dropped 6 bases and J dropped 4 bases, with 12 bases sitting between them. CDR3 loop: CASSQQVSYGYTF. The CDR3 nucleotides read TGTGCCAGCAGTCAACAGGTTTCCTATGGCTACACCTTC.

The chain recombines TRBV7-2 with TRBJ2-1; 8 bases map to TRBD1. The V and J ends lost 6 bases and 4 bases, in that order; junction bases with no gene match: 8. This CDR3 is built from 15 residues. Germline V gives CDR1 SGHTA, CDR2 FQGNSA. The CDR3 DNA sequence: TGTGCCAGCAGTTCACAGGGGGTGGGGTACAATGAGCAGTTCTTC. This translates into CASSSQGVGYNEQFF.

The chain links TRBV5-8 to TRBJ2-1; the D gene is possibly TRBD1 (6 bases). The V gene lost 4 bases and the J gene lost 0 bases, with 14 bases spanning the gap. Germline CDR1 SGHTS, CDR2 YDEGEE. CDR3 size: 16 residues. The CDR3 DNA sequence: TGTGCCAGCAGCCCTCTGGACAGTCTCTCCTACAATGAGCAGTTCTTC. Its protein is CASSPLDSLSYNEQFF.

The chain employs TRBV6-5 and TRBJ2-7; TRBD1 aligns across 8 bases. This CDR3 spans 15 amino acids. V was pared by 0 bases and J by 4 bases, with 5 bases of the junction left unmatched. Per the germline V gene, CDR1 is MNHEY and CDR2 is SVGAGI. The CDR3 loop is CASSYSAGGLYEQYF. The CDR3 DNA is TGTGCCAGCAGTTACTCAGCAGGGGGCCTATACGAGCAGTACTTC.

The sample holds a few counts of this clone. The chain is built from TRBV2 and TRBJ1-1; unclear D gene. Trimming cost V 5 bases and J 8 bases, with 15 bases left between them. Germline CDR1 and CDR2: SNHLY and FYNNEI. The length of the CDR3 is 13 residues. The CDR3 spells CASSPRQEGEAFF. The CDR3 coding sequence is TGTGCCAGCAGTCCCCGGCAAGAGGGAGAAGCTTTCTTT.

This sequence joins TRBV10-2 and TRBJ2-7, with 8 bases identical to TRBD1. CDR3 size: 13 residues. Trimming removed 6 bases from V and 3 bases from J; junction bases left unmatched: 4. The germline V gene has CDR1 WSHSY and CDR2 SAAADI. The chain's CDR3 is CASSPGTGYEQYF. CDR3 coding DNA: TGCGCCAGCAGCCCCGGGACAGGCTACGAGCAGTACTTC.

The chain combines TRBV18 with TRBJ1-1; D possibly corresponds to TRBD1 (5 bases). The CDR3 sequence is 15 residues long. The germline gives CDR1 KGHSH, CDR2 LQKENI. The V end was cut by 4 bases, the J end by 5 bases, with 17 bases between. CDR3 residues: CASSLAARGGTEAFF. The CDR3 DNA reads as TGTGCCAGCTCACTAGCGGCGAGGGGAGGGACTGAAGCTTTCTTT.

The rearrangement joins TRBV28 to TRBJ2-3; D uncertain. Looked up from germline, CDR1 is MDHEN and CDR2 is SYDVKM. V was cut by 8 bases and J by 2 bases, with 14 bases left in between. The CDR3 length is 14 residues. CDR3 nucleotides: TGTGCCAGCGGTGCCGGTCACCCCACAGATACGCAGTATTTT. It is translated as CASGAGHPTDTQYF.

This rearrangement joins TRBV6-5 to TRBJ2-4; 8 nucleotides agree with TRBD1. Germline CDR1 is MNHEY and CDR2 is SVGAGI. V gave up 7 bases and J gave up 9 bases; unmatched junction bases: 14. The CDR3 totals 15 residues. CDR3 bases: TGTGCCAGCACCAACTCCGGGACAGGTTTAGGCATTCAGTACTTC. This encodes CASTNSGTGLGIQYF.

The chain's CDR3 is CASRLTGAPNTEAFF. The CDR3 DNA sequence: TGTGCCAGTAGATTGACAGGGGCCCCGAACACTGAAGCTTTCTTT. The chain links TRBV19 to TRBJ1-1; 8 nucleotides agree with TRBD1. CDR3 length: 15 amino acids. V trimming: 6 bases; J trimming: 1 base; junction bases outside the gene matches: 7. The germline V gene encodes CDR1 LNHDA and CDR2 SQIVND (reference sequence).

The rearrangement joins TRBV4-3 to TRBJ1-6; the D gene is possibly TRBD1 (6 bases). Germline-derived CDR1 and CDR2 are LGHNA and YSLEER. CDR3 size: 15 residues. Trimming pared 0 bases from V and 10 bases from J, leaving 13 bases between. The CDR3 DNA is TGCGCCAGCAGCCAAGATAGAGGACAGAACTCACCCCTCCACTTT. Its translation is CASSQDRGQNSPLHF.

CDR3 in DNA: TGTGCCAGCAGCTTAGCTATAGCCAAAAACATTCAGTACTTC. Amino acids: CASSLAIAKNIQYF. The rearrangement links TRBV11-2 to TRBJ2-4; the D is unclear. Germline-derived CDR1 and CDR2 are SGHAT and FQNNGV. V was trimmed by 1 base and J by 0 bases, leaving 4 bases between them. CDR3 size: 14 residues.

This clone is a singleton in its sample. The chain recombines TRBV19 with TRBJ2-7; possibly TRBD2 for D (5 bases). V shed 3 bases and J shed 1 base, with 13 bases lying between them. The CDR3 is made up of 15 amino acids. CDR1 is LNHDA, CDR2 SQIVND, per germline (reference sequence). This CDR3 is CASSIGGVGSYEQYF. For the CDR3, the DNA is TGTGCCAGTAGTATTGGAGGTGTGGGGTCCTACGAGCAGTACTTC.

This clone was observed a single time. The J gene is TRBJ2-3, the V gene TRBV5-1; tentative D call: TRBD1 (5 bases). Trimming took 0 bases from V and 0 from J, leaving 11 bases between them. Germline V gene data show CDR1 as SGHRS and CDR2 as YFSETQ. This CDR3 spans 16 amino acids. CDR3 bases: TGCGCCAGCAGCTTGGCCCGACAGTTTAGCACAGATACGCAGTATTTT. Translated: CASSLARQFSTDTQYF.